A single sample is the source of the 18 T cell receptor beta chains below, sequenced in a study of T cell clusters in autoimmune cytopenias. TRB amplification used around 0.25 ug of peripheral blood genomic DNA. One tube held mixed TRB-A and TRB-B primer pools for touch-down PCR. TCRdb reprocessed the multiplex PCR reads and keeps a single row for each CDR3 protein, giving no DNA. The table lists approximately 7,500 distinct CDR3 sequences. These data were also filed under a second study, of T cell repertoires in aging, cancer and after chemotherapy.

Sequencing used peripheral blood. The receptors shown here come from a human donor with an autoimmune cytopenia or autoimmune hepatitis (not recorded which).

Frequency places this clonotype as medium-sized. The V and J genes are TRBV5-4 and TRBJ1-2; as DNA is missing, the TRBD1 call by TCRdb cannot be tested. Germline CDR1 is SGHNT and CDR2 is YYREEE (reference sequence). There are 14 residues in the CDR3. Here the CDR3 reads CASSPGQINYGYTF.

In terms of frequency, this clonotype is medium-sized. The V call is TRBV10-1, the J call TRBJ2-3; TCRdb lists TRBD1, though no DNA is available to test this call. The V gene's germline CDR1 is WNHNN and CDR2 SYGVQD (reference sequence). This CDR3 region has 12 residues. CDR3 protein: CASRGQGDTQYF.

The chain joins TRBV12-3 or TRBV12-4 to TRBJ1-1. The CDR3 totals 14 residues. The CDR3 loop reads CASSLINGGTEAFF.

The genes are TRBV20-1 and TRBJ1-1. The germline gives CDR1 DFQATT, CDR2 SNEGSKA (reference sequence). The CDR3 loop spans 13 amino acids. The CDR3 region is CSALRGANTEAFF.

The chain combines TRBV6-1 with TRBJ1-5; TCRdb's assignment of TRBD1 cannot be checked, as there is no DNA. Germline lookup yields CDR1 MNHNS and CDR2 SASEGT. There are 15 residues in the CDR3. Here the CDR3 reads CASSYRGVPGQPQHF.

The rearrangement joins TRBV20-1 to TRBJ2-1; TCRdb gives TRBD2 as the D gene, but with no DNA this cannot be confirmed. Germline V gene data show CDR1 as DFQATT and CDR2 as SNEGSKA (reference sequence). The CDR3 runs 17 residues. The CDR3 loop is CSARPRLAGISYNEQFF.

The CDR3: CASRSTGHGTGELFF. The J gene is TRBJ2-2, the V gene TRBV12-3 or TRBV12-4; TCRdb selects TRBD1, and the lack of DNA leaves this call unchecked. The CDR3 has 15 amino acids.

V is TRBV27 and J is TRBJ2-6; TCRdb names TRBD1, which stays unverified in the absence of DNA. Germline V gives CDR1 MNHEY, CDR2 SMNVEV (reference sequence). CDR3 length: 20 amino acids. CDR3 sequence: CASSLSYRGGRLSGANVLTF.

The V and J genes are TRBV5-1 and TRBJ1-6; TCRdb picks TRBD1, but there is no DNA to check that call. This CDR3 comprises 17 residues. Germline V gene lookup returns CDR1 SGHRS and CDR2 YFSETQ. The CDR3 spells CASSLALQRGGNSPLHF.

This clonotype counts as medium-sized (0.01 to 0.1%) by frequency. V and J are TRBV20-1 and TRBJ1-6; TCRdb outputs TRBD1, but without DNA this stays unchecked. This CDR3 comprises 13 residues. Germline loops: CDR1 DFQATT, CDR2 SNEGSKA (reference sequence). CDR3 amino acids: CSALQGGNSPLHF.

V usage is TRBV12-3 or TRBV12-4 and J usage is TRBJ1-5; absent DNA, TCRdb's TRBD1 call cannot be checked. This CDR3 region has 14 residues. The CDR3 sequence: CASSPTGSNQPQHF.

The rearrangement joins TRBV5-6 to TRBJ1-2; TCRdb picks TRBD1, but there is no DNA to check that call. This CDR3 has 15 amino acids. In germline, CDR1 is SGHDT, CDR2 YYEEEE. Here the CDR3 reads CASSLEGAANYGYTF. Supplemented by reference TRBV5-6 and TRBJ1-2, the full variable domain reads DAGVTQSPTHLIKTRGQQVTLRCSPKSGHDTVSWYQQALGQGPQFIFQYYEEEERQRGNFPDRFSGHQFPNYSSELNVNALLLGDSALYLCASSLEGAANYGYTFGSGTRLTVV.

The genes are TRBV7-9 and TRBJ2-7; TCRdb's D call, TRBD1, is unchecked because there is no DNA. In germline, CDR1 is SEHNR, CDR2 FQNEAQ (reference sequence). The CDR3 is 14 amino acids. This CDR3 reads CASSHGTGKYEQYF.

This chain uses TRBV5-1 with TRBJ2-3; the TCRdb call, TRBD1, lacks DNA for checking. CDR3 length: 16 residues. CDR1 is SGHRS and CDR2 is YFSETQ in the germline V gene. The CDR3 reads CASTPGGGLSTDTQYF.

By frequency, this clonotype is medium-sized. The chain combines TRBV19 with TRBJ1-1; TCRdb proposes TRBD1, but this gene call is untestable without DNA. The germline V gene encodes CDR1 LNHDA and CDR2 SQIVND (reference sequence). CDR3 length equals 14 residues. This CDR3 is CASSRQGRDTEAFF.

This clonotype counts as large (0.1 to 1%) by frequency. The chain employs TRBV29-1 and TRBJ2-2; TCRdb lists TRBD1, though no DNA is available to test this call. The CDR3 extends over 13 amino acids. Germline V gene data show CDR1 as SQVTM and CDR2 as ANQGSEA. The CDR3 sequence: CSVVDTNTGELFF.

V gene TRBV27 combines with J gene TRBJ2-7. The CDR3 spans 13 residues. The germline gives CDR1 MNHEY, CDR2 SMNVEV (reference sequence). CDR3 protein: CASSLSSQYEQYF.

Here the CDR3 reads CASSLIQGADTQYF. V and J are TRBV12-3 or TRBV12-4 and TRBJ2-3. The CDR3 loop spans 14 amino acids.